There are many counts of the clone carrying this T cell receptor (beta chain). Its cognate antigen is unknown. The sample is drawn from a study of T cell repertoires in cytomegalovirus infection. Study background: In public TCR beta signatures, there were indications of both CMV infection and matching HLA type.

The ends were cut back, 5 bases at V and 5 bases at J, with 16 bases in the middle. Per the germline V gene, CDR1 is SGHAT and CDR2 is FQDESV (reference sequence). This CDR3 is built from 14 residues. TCRdb re-analysed the reads in MiXCR, keeping a single row per CDR3 protein. The sample records roughly 300,000 distinct CDR3 sequences, more than 8% being singletons. General study findings and limits: Dominating the ex vivo response were TCR beta clonotypes that were CMV-specific and HLA-C-restricted. Cumulative frequency of public TCR beta families picked out carriers of CMV plus the relevant HLA.

This clonotype was obtained from a human donor in good health (CMV status not recorded). Some clones in this sample may be carry-over from other donors' samples. The chain has TRBV11-1 and TRBJ2-7; perhaps TRBD1 as D (6 bases). The material sequenced was PBMCs. The CDR3 sequence: CASSPKGVRDEQYF. As DNA, the CDR3 is TGTGCCAGCAGCCCTAAGGGGGTCCGGGACGAGCAGTACTTC. The entire variable domain, with the rest obtained from reference TRBV11-1 and TRBJ2-7, is as follows: EAEVAQSPRYKITEKSQAVAFWCDPISGHATLYWYRQILGQGPELLVQFQDESVVDDSQLPKDRFSAERLKGVDSTLKIQPAELGDSAMYLCASSPKGVRDEQYFGPGTRLTVT.